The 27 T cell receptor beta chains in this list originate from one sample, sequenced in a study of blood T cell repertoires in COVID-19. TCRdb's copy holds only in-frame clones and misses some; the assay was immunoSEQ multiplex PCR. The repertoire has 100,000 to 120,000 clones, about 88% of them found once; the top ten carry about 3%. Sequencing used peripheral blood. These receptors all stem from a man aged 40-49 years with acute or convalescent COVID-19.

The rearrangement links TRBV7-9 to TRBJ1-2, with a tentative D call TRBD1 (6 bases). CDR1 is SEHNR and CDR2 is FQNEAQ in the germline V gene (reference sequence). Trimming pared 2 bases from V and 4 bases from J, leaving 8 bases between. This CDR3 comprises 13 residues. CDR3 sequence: CASSLTGPYGYTF. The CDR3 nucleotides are TGTGCCAGCAGCTTAACAGGGCCCTATGGCTACACCTTC. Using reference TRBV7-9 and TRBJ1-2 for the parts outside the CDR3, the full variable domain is DTGVSQNPRHKITKRGQNVTFRCDPISEHNRLYWYRQTLGQGPEFLTYFQNEAQLEKSRLLSDRFSAERPKGSFSTLEIQRTEQGDSAMYLCASSLTGPYGYTFGSGTRLTVV.

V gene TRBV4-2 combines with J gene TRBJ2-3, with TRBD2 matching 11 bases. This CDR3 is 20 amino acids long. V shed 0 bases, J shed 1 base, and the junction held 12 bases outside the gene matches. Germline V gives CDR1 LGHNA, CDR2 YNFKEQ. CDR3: CASSQDRSLAGGRRTDTQYF. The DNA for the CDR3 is TGTGCCAGCAGCCAAGATCGGTCCCTAGCGGGGGGCCGACGCACAGATACGCAGTATTTT.

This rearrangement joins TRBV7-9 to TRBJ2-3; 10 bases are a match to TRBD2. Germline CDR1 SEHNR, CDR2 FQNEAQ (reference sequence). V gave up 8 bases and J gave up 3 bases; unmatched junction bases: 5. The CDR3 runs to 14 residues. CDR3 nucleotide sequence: TGTGCCAGCCGCCCTAGCGGGGGAACAGATACGCAGTATTTT. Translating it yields CASRPSGGTDTQYF.

CDR3 sequence (DNA): TGTGCCAGTTTCATTGGGACAGGGGGACCCACTGGGGCCAACGTCCTGACTTTC. As protein: CASFIGTGGPTGANVLTF. The chain is built from TRBV19 and TRBJ2-6; the match to TRBD1 covers 11 bases. Looked up from germline, CDR1 is LNHDA and CDR2 is SQIVND (reference sequence). With 8 bases clipped from V and 2 bases from J, the junction kept 11 bases outside the gene matches. The CDR3 extends over 18 amino acids.

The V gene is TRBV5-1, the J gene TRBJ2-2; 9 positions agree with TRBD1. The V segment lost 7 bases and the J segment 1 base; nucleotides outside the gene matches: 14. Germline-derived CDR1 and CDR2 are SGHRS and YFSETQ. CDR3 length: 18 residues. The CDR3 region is CASCDSTGQGLNTGELFF. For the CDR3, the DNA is TGCGCCAGCTGCGATTCCACCGGACAGGGGTTGAACACCGGGGAGCTGTTTTTT. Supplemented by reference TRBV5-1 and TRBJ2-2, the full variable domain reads KAGVTQTPRYLIKTRGQQVTLSCSPISGHRSVSWYQQTPGQGLQFLFEYFSETQRNKGNFPGRFSGRQFSNSRSEMNVSTLELGDSALYLCASCDSTGQGLNTGELFFGEGSRLTVL.

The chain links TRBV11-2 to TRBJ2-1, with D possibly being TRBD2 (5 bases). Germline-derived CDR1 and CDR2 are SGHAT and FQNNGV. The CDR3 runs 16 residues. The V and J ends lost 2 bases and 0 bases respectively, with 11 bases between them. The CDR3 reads CASSLTRRSSYNEQFF. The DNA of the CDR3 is TGTGCCAGCAGCTTAACCCGGAGGAGCTCCTACAATGAGCAGTTCTTC.

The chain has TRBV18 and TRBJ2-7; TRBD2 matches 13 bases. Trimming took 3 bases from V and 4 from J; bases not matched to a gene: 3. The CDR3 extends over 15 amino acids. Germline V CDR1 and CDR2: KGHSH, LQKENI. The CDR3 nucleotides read TGTGCCAGCTCACCGACTAGCGGGGGGCTATACGAGCAGTACTTC. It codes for CASSPTSGGLYEQYF.

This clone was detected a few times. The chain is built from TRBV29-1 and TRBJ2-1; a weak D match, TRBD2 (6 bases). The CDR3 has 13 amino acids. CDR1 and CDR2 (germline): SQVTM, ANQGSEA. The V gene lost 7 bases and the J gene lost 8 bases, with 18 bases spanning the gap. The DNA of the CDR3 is TGCAGCGCCGCCCGGGGGAATTTGGATGAGCAGTTCTTC. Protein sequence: CSAARGNLDEQFF.

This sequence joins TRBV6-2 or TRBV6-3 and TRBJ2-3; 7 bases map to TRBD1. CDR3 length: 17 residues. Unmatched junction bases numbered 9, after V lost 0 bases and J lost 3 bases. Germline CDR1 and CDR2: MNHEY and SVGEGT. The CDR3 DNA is TGTGCCAGCAGTTACTCTGTCCCTCTGGGACAGACAGATACGCAGTATTTT. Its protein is CASSYSVPLGQTDTQYF.

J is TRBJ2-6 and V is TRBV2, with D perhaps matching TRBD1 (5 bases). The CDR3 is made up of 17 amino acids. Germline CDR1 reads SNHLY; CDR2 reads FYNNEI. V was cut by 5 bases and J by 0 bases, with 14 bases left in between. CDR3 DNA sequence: TGTGCCAGCAGTTACCCCAGGGTTGGCTCTGGGGCCAACGTCCTGACTTTC. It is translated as CASSYPRVGSGANVLTF.

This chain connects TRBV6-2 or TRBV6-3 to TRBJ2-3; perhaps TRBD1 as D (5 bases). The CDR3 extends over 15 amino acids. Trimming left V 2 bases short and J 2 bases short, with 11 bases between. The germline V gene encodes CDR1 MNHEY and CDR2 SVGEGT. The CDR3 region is CASSYPTGYTDTQYF. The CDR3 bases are TGTGCCAGCAGTTACCCAACAGGATACACAGATACGCAGTATTTT.

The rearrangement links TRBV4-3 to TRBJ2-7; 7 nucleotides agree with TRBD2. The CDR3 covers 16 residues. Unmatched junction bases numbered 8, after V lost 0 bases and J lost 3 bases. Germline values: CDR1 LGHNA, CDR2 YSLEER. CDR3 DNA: TGCGCCAGCAGCCAAGATTACGCAGCGGGGCACTACGAGCAGTACTTC. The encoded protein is CASSQDYAAGHYEQYF.

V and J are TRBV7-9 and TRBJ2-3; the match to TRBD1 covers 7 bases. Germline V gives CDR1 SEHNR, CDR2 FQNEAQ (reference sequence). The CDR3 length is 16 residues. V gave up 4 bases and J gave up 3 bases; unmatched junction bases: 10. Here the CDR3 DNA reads TGTGCCAGCAGCTCCCTCCGGACAGGAAAAACAGATACGCAGTATTTT. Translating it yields CASSSLRTGKTDTQYF.

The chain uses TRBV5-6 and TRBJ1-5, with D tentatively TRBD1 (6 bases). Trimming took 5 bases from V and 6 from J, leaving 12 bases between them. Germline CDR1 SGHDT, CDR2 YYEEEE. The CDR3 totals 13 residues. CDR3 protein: CASSTGPGQPQHF. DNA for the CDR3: TGTGCCAGCAGTACAGGGCCGGGTCAGCCCCAGCATTTT.

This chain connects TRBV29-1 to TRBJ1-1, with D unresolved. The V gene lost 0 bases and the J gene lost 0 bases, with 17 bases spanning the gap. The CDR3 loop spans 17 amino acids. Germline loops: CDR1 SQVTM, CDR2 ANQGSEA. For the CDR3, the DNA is TGCAGCGTTGAAGATCTACTGATCGCTCTCATGAACACTGAAGCTTTCTTT. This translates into CSVEDLLIALMNTEAFF.

The CDR3 nucleotides are TGTGCCAGCAGCTTTTGGTGGGGGGACGAGCAGTACTTC. The encoded protein is CASSFWWGDEQYF. The V call is TRBV7-2, the J call TRBJ2-7, with D possibly being TRBD2 (6 bases). V lost 3 bases to trimming and J lost 5 bases, with 11 bases between them. This CDR3 is 13 amino acids long. Germline V gene data show CDR1 as SGHTA and CDR2 as FQGNSA.

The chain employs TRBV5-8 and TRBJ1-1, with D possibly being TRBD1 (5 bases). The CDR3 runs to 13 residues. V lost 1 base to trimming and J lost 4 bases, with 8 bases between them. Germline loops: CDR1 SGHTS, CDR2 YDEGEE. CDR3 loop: CASSLSRVTEAFF. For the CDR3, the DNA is TGTGCCAGCAGCTTGAGCAGGGTCACTGAAGCTTTCTTT.

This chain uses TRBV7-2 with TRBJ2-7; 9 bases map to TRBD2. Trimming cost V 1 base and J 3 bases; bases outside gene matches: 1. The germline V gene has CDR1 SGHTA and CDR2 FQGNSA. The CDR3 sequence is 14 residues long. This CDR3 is CASSLVAGVYEQYF. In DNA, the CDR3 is TGTGCCAGCAGCTTAGTAGCGGGGGTCTACGAGCAGTACTTC.

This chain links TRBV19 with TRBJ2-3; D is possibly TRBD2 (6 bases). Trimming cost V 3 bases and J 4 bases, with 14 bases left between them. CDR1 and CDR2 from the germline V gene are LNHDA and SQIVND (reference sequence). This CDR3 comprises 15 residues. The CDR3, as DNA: TGTGCCAGTAGTATTCTGGCGGGGACCGCAGATACGCAGTATTTT. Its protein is CASSILAGTADTQYF. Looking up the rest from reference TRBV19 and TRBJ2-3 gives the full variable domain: DGGITQSPKYLFRKEGQNVTLSCEQNLNHDAMYWYRQDPGQGLRLIYYSQIVNDFQKGDIAEGYSVSREKKESFPLTVTSAQKNPTAFYLCASSILAGTADTQYFGPGTRLTVL.

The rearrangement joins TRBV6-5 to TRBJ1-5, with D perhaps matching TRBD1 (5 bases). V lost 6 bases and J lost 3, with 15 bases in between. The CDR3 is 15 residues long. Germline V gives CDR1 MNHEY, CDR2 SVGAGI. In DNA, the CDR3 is TGTGCCAGCAGCCGCCATAGGGGATTCAATCAGCCCCAGCATTTT. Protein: CASSRHRGFNQPQHF.

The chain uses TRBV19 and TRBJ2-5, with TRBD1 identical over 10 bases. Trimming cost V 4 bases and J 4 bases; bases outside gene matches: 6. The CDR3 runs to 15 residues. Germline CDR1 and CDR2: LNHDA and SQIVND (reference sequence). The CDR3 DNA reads TGTGCCAGTAGTACTGACAGGGGGCCCGGAGAGACCCAGTACTTC. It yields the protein CASSTDRGPGETQYF.

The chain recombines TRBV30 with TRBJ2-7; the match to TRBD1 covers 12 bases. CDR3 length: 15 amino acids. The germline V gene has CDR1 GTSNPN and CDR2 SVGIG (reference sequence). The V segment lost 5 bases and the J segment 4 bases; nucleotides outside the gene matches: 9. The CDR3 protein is CAWVRRDRGLYEQYF. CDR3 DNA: TGTGCCTGGGTGAGACGGGACAGGGGGCTATACGAGCAGTACTTC.

The CDR3 reads CASSQEQGSGQPQHF. CDR3 DNA: TGCGCCAGCAGCCAAGAACAGGGTTCGGGTCAGCCCCAGCATTTT. The chain recombines TRBV4-1 with TRBJ1-5; perhaps TRBD1 as D (6 bases). Trimming removed 0 bases at V and 6 bases at J, with 12 bases between. Germline V gives CDR1 MGHRA, CDR2 YSYEKL. The CDR3 spans 15 residues.

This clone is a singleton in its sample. The DNA of the CDR3 is TGTGCCAGCAGCCAAGATCCCGTACAAGCGAGCTCCTACAATGAGCAGTTCTTC. Residues: CASSQDPVQASSYNEQFF. This chain joins TRBV4-2 and TRBJ2-1; D unclear. Trimming took 0 bases from V and 0 from J, leaving 15 bases between them. Germline CDR1 LGHNA, CDR2 YNFKEQ. This CDR3 contains 18 residues.

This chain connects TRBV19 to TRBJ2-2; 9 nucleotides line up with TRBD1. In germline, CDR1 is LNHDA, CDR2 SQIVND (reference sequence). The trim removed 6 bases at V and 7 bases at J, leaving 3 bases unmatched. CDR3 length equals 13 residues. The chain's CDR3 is CASRETGGGELFF. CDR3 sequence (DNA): TGTGCCAGTAGGGAGACAGGGGGCGGGGAGCTGTTTTTT.

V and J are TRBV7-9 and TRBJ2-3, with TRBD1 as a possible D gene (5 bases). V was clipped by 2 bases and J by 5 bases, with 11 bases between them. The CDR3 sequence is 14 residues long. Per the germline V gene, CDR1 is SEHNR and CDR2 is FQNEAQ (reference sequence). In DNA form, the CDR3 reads TGTGCCAGCAGCTTATCGGACATGGGAGATACGCAGTATTTT. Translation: CASSLSDMGDTQYF.

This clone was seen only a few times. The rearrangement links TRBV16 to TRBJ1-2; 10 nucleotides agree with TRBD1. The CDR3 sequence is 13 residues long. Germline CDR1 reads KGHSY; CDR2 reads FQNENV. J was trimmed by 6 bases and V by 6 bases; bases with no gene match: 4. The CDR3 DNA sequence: TGTGCCAGCAGTCGACAGGGGGCCAATGGCTACACCTTC. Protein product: CASSRQGANGYTF.